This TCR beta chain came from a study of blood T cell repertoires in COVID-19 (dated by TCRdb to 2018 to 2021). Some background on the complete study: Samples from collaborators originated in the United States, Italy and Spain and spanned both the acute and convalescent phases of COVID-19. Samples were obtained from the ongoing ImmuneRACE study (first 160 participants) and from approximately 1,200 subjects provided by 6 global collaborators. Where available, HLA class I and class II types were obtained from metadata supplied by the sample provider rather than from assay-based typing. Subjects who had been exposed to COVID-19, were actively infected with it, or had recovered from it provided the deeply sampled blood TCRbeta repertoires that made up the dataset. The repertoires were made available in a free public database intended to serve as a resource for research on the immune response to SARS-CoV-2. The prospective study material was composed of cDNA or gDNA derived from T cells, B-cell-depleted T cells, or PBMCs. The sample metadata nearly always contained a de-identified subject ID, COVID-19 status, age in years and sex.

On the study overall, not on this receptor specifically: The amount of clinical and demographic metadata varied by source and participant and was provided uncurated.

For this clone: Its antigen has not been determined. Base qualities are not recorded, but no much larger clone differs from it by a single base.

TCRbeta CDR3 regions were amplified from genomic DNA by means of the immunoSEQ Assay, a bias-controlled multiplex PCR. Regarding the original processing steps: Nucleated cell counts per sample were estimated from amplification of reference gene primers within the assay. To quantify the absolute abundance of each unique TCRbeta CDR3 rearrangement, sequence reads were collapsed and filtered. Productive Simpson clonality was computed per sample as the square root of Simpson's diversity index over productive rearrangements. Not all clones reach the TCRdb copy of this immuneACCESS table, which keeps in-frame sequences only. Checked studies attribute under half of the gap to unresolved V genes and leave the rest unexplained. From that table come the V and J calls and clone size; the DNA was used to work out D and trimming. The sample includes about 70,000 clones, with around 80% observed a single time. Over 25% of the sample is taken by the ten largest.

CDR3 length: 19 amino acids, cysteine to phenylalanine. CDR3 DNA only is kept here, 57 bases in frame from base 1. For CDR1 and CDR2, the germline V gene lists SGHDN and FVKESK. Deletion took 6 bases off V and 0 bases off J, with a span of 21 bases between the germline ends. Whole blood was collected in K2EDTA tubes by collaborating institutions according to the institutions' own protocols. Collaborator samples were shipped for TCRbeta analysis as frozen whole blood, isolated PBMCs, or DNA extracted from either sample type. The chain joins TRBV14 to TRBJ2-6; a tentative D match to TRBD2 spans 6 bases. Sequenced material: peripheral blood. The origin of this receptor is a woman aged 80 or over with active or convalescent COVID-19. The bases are TGTGCCAGCAGTCGTAATCCTCCGGGGGTAATCTCTGGGGCCAACGTCCTGACTTTC. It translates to CASSRNPPGVISGANVLTF.